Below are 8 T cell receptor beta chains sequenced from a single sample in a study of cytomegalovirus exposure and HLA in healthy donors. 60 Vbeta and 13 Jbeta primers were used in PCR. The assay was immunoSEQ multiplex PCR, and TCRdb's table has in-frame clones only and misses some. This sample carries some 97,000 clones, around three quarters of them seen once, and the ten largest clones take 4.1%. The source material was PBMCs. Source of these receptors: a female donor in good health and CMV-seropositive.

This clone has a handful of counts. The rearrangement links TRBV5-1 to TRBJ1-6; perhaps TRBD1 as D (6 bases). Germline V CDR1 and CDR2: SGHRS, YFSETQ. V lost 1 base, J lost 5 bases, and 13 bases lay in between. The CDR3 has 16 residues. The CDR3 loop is CASSLSGGPNNSPLHF. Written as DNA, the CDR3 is TGCGCCAGCAGCTTGAGCGGGGGCCCAAATAATTCACCCCTCCACTTT.

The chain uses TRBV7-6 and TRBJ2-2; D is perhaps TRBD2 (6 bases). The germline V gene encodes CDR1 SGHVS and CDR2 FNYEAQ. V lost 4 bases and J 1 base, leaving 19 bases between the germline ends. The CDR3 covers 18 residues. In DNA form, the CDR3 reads TGTGCCAGCAGCTCCGGAACGGCGGGGACTCTGAACACCGGGGAGCTGTTTTTT. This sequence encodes CASSSGTAGTLNTGELFF. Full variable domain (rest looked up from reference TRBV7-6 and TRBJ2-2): GAGVSQSPRYKVTKRGQDVALRCDPISGHVSLYWYRQALGQGPEFLTYFNYEAQQDKSGLPNDRFSAERPEGSISTLTIQRTEQRDSAMYRCASSSGTAGTLNTGELFFGEGSRLTVL.

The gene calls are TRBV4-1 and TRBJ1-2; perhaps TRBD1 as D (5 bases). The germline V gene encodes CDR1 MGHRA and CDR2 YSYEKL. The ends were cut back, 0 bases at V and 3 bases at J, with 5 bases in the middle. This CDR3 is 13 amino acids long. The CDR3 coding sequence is TGCGCCAGCAGCCAAGACAGGGACTATGGCTACACCTTC. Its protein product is CASSQDRDYGYTF.

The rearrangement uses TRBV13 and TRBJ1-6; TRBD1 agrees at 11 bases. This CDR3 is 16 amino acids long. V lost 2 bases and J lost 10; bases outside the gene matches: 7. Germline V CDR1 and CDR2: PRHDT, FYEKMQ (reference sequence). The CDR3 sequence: CASSLRTGGQVSPLHF. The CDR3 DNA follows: TGTGCCAGCAGCTTAAGGACAGGGGGCCAAGTATCACCCCTCCACTTT.

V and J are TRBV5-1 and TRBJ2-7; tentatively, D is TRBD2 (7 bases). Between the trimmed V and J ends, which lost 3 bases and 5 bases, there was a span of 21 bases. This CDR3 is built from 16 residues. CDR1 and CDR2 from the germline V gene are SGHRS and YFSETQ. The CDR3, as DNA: TGCGCCAGCAGCTCCACGGCGGGGGCCTACGCGGACGAGCAGTACTTC. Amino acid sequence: CASSSTAGAYADEQYF.

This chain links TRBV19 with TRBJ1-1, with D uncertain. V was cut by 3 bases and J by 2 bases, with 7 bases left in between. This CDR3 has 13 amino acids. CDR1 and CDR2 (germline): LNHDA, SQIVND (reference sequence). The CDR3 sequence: CASSIELNTEAFF. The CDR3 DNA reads TGTGCCAGTAGTATTGAACTAAACACTGAAGCTTTCTTT.

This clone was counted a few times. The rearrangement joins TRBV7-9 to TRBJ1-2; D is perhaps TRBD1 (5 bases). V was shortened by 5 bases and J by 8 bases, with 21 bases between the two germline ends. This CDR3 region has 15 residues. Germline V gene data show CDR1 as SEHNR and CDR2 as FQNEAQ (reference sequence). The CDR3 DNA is TGTGCCAGCAGCCCCGAGGGGCCACCGGCGGGAGGCTACACCTTC. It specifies CASSPEGPPAGGYTF.

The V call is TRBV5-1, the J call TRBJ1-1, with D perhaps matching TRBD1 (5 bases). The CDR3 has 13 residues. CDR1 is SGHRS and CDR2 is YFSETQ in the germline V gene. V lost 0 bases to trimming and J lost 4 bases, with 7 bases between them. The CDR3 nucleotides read TGCGCCAGCAGCTTGGTGCAGGGCACTGAAGCTTTCTTT. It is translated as CASSLVQGTEAFF.